This T cell receptor beta chain was obtained from a study of brain T cells in children with intractable seizures. Findings of the study overall: Patients' HCMV serostatus was unknown; virus specificity rests on CDR3 similarity alone. Pre-surgery blood may have been undersampled, hiding some clones.

Time point indicated: blood from clinic visit 5 months post-surgery; TSC patient then seizure free. Pre-surgery treatment included at least one anti-epileptic drug. Some clones are missing from TCRdb's copy, which holds only in-frame ones; the method was immunoSEQ multiplex PCR. Found here are approximately 330,000 clones, 93% of them singletons; the top ten hold 5% to 7%. About this clone itself: As yet, its antigen is unknown.

With 2 bases removed from V and 7 bases from J, the gap between germline ends came to 14 bases. The CDR3 runs 14 residues. Germline CDR1 and CDR2: SEHNR and FQNEAQ (reference sequence). The receptor was derived from a boy in the first two years of life with tuberous sclerosis and intractable seizures. The source was peripheral blood, collected 4 to 5 months after surgery. V usage is TRBV7-9 and J usage is TRBJ1-2; D is unresolved. The CDR3 sequence is CASSLSTAPGGYTF. CDR3 DNA: TGTGCCAGCAGCTTATCAACAGCTCCGGGTGGCTACACCTTC.